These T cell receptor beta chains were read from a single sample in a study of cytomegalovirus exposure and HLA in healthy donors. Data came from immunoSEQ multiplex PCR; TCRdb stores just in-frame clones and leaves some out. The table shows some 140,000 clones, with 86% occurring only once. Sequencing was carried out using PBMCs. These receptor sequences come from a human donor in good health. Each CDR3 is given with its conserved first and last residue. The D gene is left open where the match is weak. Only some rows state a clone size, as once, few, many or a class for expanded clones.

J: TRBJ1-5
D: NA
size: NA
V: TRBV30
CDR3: CAWSGTGGRANQPQHF
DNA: TGTGCCTGGAGTGGAACTGGGGGCAGGGCCAATCAGCCCCAGCATTTT

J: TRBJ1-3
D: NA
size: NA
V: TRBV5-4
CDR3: CASSLGRGAGGNTIYF
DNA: TGTGCCAGCAGCTTGGGGCGGGGGGCAGGTGGAAACACCATATATTTT

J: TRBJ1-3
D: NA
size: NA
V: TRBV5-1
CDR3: CASSARGSGNTIYF
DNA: TGCGCCAGCAGCGCCAGGGGTTCTGGAAACACCATATATTTT

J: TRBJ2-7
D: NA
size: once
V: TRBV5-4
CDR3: CASSFETNSYEQYF
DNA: TGTGCCAGCAGCTTTGAGACTAATTCCTACGAGCAGTACTTC

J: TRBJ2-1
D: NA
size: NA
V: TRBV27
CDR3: CASKYRQPGLNNEQFF
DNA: TGTGCCAGCAAATATCGACAGCCAGGGCTAAACAATGAGCAGTTCTTC

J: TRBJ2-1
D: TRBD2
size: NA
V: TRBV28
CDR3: CASSTRLAGGPDEQFF
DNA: TGTGCCAGCAGTACGCGACTAGCGGGAGGGCCGGATGAGCAGTTCTTC

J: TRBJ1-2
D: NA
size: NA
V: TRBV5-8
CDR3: CASSLVRGLGYGYTF
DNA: TGTGCCAGCAGCTTGGTCCGGGGATTGGGGTATGGCTACACCTTC

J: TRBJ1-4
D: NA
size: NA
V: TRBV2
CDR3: CASSPRSGRGGTNEKLFF
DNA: TGTGCCAGCAGCCCTAGATCGGGGAGGGGCGGAACTAATGAAAAACTGTTTTTT

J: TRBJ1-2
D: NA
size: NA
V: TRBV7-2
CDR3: CASSLDDSLAGYTF
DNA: TGTGCCAGCAGCTTAGATGACAGTCTGGCTGGCTACACCTTC

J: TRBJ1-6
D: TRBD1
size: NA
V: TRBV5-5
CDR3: CASSSGQGARSPLHF
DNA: TGTGCCAGCAGCTCCGGACAGGGGGCGCGTTCACCCCTCCACTTT

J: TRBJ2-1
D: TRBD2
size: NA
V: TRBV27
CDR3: CASSLTGLVYEQFF
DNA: TGTGCCAGCAGTTTAACGGGACTAGTTTATGAGCAGTTCTTC

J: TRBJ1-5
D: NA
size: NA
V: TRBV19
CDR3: CATPTWQRPYQPQHF
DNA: TGTGCCACCCCTACGTGGCAGCGTCCGTATCAGCCCCAGCATTTT

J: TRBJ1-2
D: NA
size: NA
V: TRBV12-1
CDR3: CASSFVAGGAYYGYTF
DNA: NA

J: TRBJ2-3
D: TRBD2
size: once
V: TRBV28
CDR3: CASSLGKREADTQYF
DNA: TGTGCCAGCAGTTTGGGGAAGCGGGAGGCAGATACGCAGTATTTT

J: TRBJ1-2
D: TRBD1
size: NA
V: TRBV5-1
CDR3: CASSRGTEGRIYGYTF
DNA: TGCGCCAGCAGCCGAGGGACAGAAGGGAGGATTTATGGCTACACCTTC

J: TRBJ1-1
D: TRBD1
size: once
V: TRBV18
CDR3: CASRQGAKSNTEAFF
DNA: TGTGCCAGTAGACAGGGGGCTAAGTCCAACACTGAAGCTTTCTTT

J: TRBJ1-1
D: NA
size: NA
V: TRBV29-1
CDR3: CSVEGLMNTEAFF
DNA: TGCAGCGTGGAGGGATTAATGAACACTGAAGCTTTCTTT

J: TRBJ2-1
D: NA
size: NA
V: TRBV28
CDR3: CASSRNEQFF
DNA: TGTGCCAGCAGCCGGAATGAGCAGTTCTTC

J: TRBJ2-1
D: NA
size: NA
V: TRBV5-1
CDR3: CASSLGLATGQFF
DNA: TGCGCCAGCAGCTTGGGTTTAGCGACAGGGCAGTTCTTC

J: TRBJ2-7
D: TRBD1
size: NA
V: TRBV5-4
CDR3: CASSAGTGGYYEQYF
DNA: TGTGCCAGCAGCGCCGGGACAGGGGGTTACTACGAGCAGTACTTC

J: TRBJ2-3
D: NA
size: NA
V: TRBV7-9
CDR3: CASRVKRGDKFTDTQYF
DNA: TGTGCCAGCAGAGTGAAAAGGGGCGATAAATTCACAGATACGCAGTATTTT

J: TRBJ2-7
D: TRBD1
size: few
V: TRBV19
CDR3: CASSGTGSGEQYF
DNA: TGTGCCAGTAGTGGGACAGGATCCGGCGAGCAGTACTTC

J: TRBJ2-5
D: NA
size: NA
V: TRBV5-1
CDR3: CASRVVFTEETQYF
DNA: TGCGCCAGCAGGGTAGTTTTTACGGAAGAGACCCAGTACTTC

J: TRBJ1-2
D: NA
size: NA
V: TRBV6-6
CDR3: CASSYVAGEGSGYTF
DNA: TGTGCCAGCAGTTACGTAGCAGGGGAGGGCTCTGGCTACACCTTC

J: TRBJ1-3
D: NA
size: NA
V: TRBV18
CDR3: CASSPPFPGTSGNTIYF
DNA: TGTGCCAGCTCACCACCTTTCCCCGGGACAAGTGGAAACACCATATATTTT

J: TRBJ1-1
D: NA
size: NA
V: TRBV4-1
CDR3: CASSQDSAVGASPLNTEAFF
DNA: TGCGCCAGCAGCCAAGATTCGGCGGTAGGGGCGAGCCCACTGAACACTGAAGCTTTCTTT

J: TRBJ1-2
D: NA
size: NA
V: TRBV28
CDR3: CASTSKLGGYTF
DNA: TGTGCCAGCACTTCTAAACTTGGTGGCTACACCTTC

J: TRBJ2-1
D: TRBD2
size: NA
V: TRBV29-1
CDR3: CSVESRGTSGYEQFF
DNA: TGCAGCGTTGAAAGTAGGGGGACTAGCGGCTATGAGCAGTTCTTC

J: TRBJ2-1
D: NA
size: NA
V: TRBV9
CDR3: CASSPGDRLYNEQFF
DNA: TGTGCCAGCAGCCCCGGAGACAGACTCTACAATGAGCAGTTCTTC

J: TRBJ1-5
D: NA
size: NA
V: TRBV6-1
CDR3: CASSVGPGSNQPQHF
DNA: TGTGCCAGCAGTGTCGGCCCGGGGTCCAATCAGCCCCAGCATTTT

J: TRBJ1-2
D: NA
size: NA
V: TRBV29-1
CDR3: CSAVGRNLGYTF
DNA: TGCAGCGCTGTCGGGAGGAACCTGGGCTACACCTTC

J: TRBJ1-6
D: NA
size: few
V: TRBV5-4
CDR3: CASSFLGAENSPLHF
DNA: TGTGCCAGCAGCTTTCTGGGGGCGGAGAATTCACCCCTCCACTTT

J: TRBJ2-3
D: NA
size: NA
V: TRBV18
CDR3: CASSPGAGGFGTQYF
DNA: TGTGCCAGCTCACCAGGGGCTGGAGGGTTTGGTACGCAGTATTTT

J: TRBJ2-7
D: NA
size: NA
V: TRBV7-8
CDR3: CASSPLGRTYEQYF
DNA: TGTGCCAGCAGCCCCCTGGGCCGAACCTACGAGCAGTACTTC